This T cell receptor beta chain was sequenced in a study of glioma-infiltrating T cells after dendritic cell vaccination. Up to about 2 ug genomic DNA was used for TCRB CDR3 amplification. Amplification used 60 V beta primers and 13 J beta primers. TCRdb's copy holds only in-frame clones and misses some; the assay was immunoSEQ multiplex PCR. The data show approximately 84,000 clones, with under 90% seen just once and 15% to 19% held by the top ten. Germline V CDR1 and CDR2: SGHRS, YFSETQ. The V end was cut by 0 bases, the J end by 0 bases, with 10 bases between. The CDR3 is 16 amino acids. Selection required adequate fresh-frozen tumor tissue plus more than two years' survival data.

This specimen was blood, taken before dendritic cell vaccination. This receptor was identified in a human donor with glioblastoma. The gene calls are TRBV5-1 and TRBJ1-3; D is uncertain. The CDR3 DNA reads TGCGCCAGCAGCTTGGAGGCAGGCCTCTCTGGAAACACCATATATTTT. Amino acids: CASSLEAGLSGNTIYF.